This is a list of T cell receptor beta chains from one sample in a study of T cell repertoires in cytomegalovirus infection. In TCRdb, the reads were re-called with MiXCR into one record per CDR3 protein. This sample carries some 940,000 distinct CDR3 sequences, around 31% of them seen once, and the ten largest clones take over 12%. The antigens these receptors bind are not known. The sample in question was cultured CD8+ T cells from PBMCs, obtained from culture after CMV antigen stimulation. These receptors all come from a human donor in good health (CMV status not recorded). Some clones in this sample may be carry-over from other donors' samples. CDR3s include the opening cysteine and the closing phenylalanine or tryptophan. A D gene is named only where the DNA matches it firmly. Expanded clones are given a class, and other clones once, few, many or no size at all.

-	TRBV20-1	TRBJ2-7	few	CSARLQGRYEQYF	TGCAGTGCTAGACTACAGGGTCGGTACGAGCAGTACTTC
-	TRBV19	TRBJ2-1	many	CASSIAGTYNEQFF	TGTGCCAGTAGTATAGCCGGGACATACAATGAGCAGTTCTTC
TRBD1	TRBV7-9	TRBJ1-2	few	CASSPPLTGNSRGYTF	TGTGCCAGCAGCCCCCCTTTGACAGGGAATAGTCGCGGCTACACCTTC
TRBD2	TRBV4-2	TRBJ2-3	few	CASSHEGTSLLTDTQYF	TGTGCCAGCAGCCATGAGGGGACTAGCCTCCTCACAGATACGCAGTATTTT
TRBD1	TRBV7-3	TRBJ2-4	-	CASSFARAGGPKNIQYF	TGTGCCAGCAGCTTTGCTCGGGCAGGGGGTCCCAAAAACATTCAGTACTTC
-	TRBV11-3	TRBJ2-5	many	CASSFKRRGRPPSGRETQYF	TGTGCCAGCAGCTTTAAAAGGAGGGGGCGCCCACCTAGCGGGCGAGAGACCCAGTACTTC
-	TRBV7-9	TRBJ2-3	-	CASREDVGPTDTQYF	TGTGCCAGCAGAGAAGATGTGGGCCCCACAGATACGCAGTATTTT
-	TRBV3-1	TRBJ1-2	-	CASSQNPGEANYGYTF	TGTGCCAGCAGCCAAAACCCGGGGGAAGCTAACTATGGCTACACCTTC
-	TRBV20-1	TRBJ2-2	-	CSARDPDTGELFF	TGCAGTGCTAGAGATCCCGACACCGGGGAGCTGTTTTTT
-	TRBV7-2	TRBJ2-3	many	CASSPPGPGGDTQYF	TGTGCCAGCAGCCCACCAGGTCCGGGTGGGGATACGCAGTATTTT
TRBD1	TRBV4-3	TRBJ1-6	-	CASSQAIGQAINSPLHF	TGCGCCAGCAGCCAAGCGATCGGACAGGCGATCAATTCACCCCTCCACTTT
-	TRBV5-6	TRBJ2-5	-	CASSLKWADWLETQYF	TGTGCCAGCAGCTTGAAGTGGGCAGACTGGTTGGAGACCCAGTACTTC
-	TRBV20-1	TRBJ2-5	-	CSAPGVQETQYF	TGCAGTGCTCCCGGGGTTCAAGAGACCCAGTACTTC
-	TRBV7-3	TRBJ2-1	few	CATSNGGLDEQFF	TGTGCCACCTCAAATGGAGGGCTCGATGAGCAGTTCTTC
TRBD1	TRBV20-1	TRBJ2-7	-	CSARDDGGQGAYEQYF	TGCAGTGCTAGAGATGATGGGGGACAGGGGGCCTACGAGCAGTACTTC
-	TRBV4-3	TRBJ2-3	-	CASSQILRATDTQYF	TGCGCCAGCAGCCAAATTCTGAGGGCCACAGATACGCAGTATTTT
-	TRBV7-9	TRBJ2-7	-	CASSWRDSPYEQYF	TGTGCCAGCAGCTGGAGGGACAGCCCCTACGAGCAGTACTTC
-	TRBV9	TRBJ2-3	few	CASSAVEGGVGGTQYF	TGTGCCAGCAGCGCAGTAGAGGGGGGTGTTGGCGGTACGCAGTATTTT
-	TRBV12-3/TRBV12-4	TRBJ2-1	-	CASSFIFSINEQFF	TGTGCCAGCAGTTTCATTTTCTCAATCAATGAGCAGTTCTTC
-	TRBV9	TRBJ2-3	-	CASSVGRGTTDTQYF	TGTGCCAGCAGCGTAGGGAGGGGGACCACAGATACGCAGTATTTT
-	TRBV25-1	TRBJ1-2	-	CASRDLRGGYGYTF	TGTGCCAGCCGGGACTTGAGGGGCGGGTATGGCTACACCTTC
-	TRBV27	TRBJ1-3	-	CASRGDNSGNTIYF	TGTGCCAGCAGAGGGGACAACTCTGGAAACACCATATATTTT
-	TRBV6-6	TRBJ2-4	-	CASSPRSGIQYF	TGTGCCAGCAGTCCCAGGTCGGGCATTCAGTACTTC
-	TRBV7-9	TRBJ2-5	few	CASSTTTAQYF	TGTGCCAGCAGCACGACGACAGCCCAGTACTTC
-	TRBV27	TRBJ1-5	-	CASSPHINQPQHF	TGTGCCAGCAGCCCCCACATCAATCAGCCCCAGCATTTT
-	TRBV19	TRBJ2-3	few	CASNGERTDTQYF	TGTGCCAGTAATGGTGAGCGCACAGATACGCAGTATTTT
-	TRBV6-1	TRBJ1-1	-	CASSEIGLNTEAFF	TGTGCCAGCAGTGAGATTGGGTTGAACACTGAAGCTTTCTTT
TRBD1	TRBV9	TRBJ1-1	-	CASSVGGQGAFF	TGTGCCAGCAGCGTTGGGGGACAGGGAGCTTTCTTT
-	TRBV7-7	TRBJ1-1	many	CASSLGTNTEAFF	TGTGCTAGCAGCTTGGGCACGAACACTGAAGCTTTCTTT
TRBD2	TRBV15	TRBJ2-7	-	CATSRGLAGASEEQYF	TGTGCCACCAGCAGAGGCCTAGCGGGGGCCTCGGAGGAGCAGTACTTC
TRBD1	TRBV28	TRBJ2-7	-	CASRTWTGGDEQYF	TGTGCCAGCAGGACGTGGACAGGGGGCGACGAGCAGTACTTC
-	TRBV6-5	TRBJ2-1	-	CASSYSWGINEQFF	TGTGCCAGCAGTTATTCTTGGGGAATCAATGAGCAGTTCTTC
TRBD1	TRBV5-1	TRBJ1-2	-	CASSFTGGLTYGYTF	TGCGCCAGCAGCTTTACAGGGGGCTTGACGTATGGCTACACCTTC
TRBD1	TRBV5-1	TRBJ2-5	-	CASRPLDRGSQETQYF	TGCGCCAGCAGACCTCTAGACAGGGGGTCACAAGAGACCCAGTACTTC
-	TRBV7-6	TRBJ2-7	-	CASSPPGTPQYEQYF	TGTGCCAGCAGCCCTCCAGGGACACCGCAATACGAGCAGTACTTC
TRBD1	TRBV11-2	TRBJ2-5	-	CASSGQGFQETQYF	TGTGCCAGCAGCGGACAGGGGTTCCAAGAGACCCAGTACTTC
-	TRBV6-2/TRBV6-3	TRBJ1-3	few	CASRLEGSGNTIYF	TGTGCCAGCAGGCTGGAAGGATCTGGAAACACCATATATTTT
-	TRBV9	TRBJ2-1	-	CASSVGAGNNEQFF	TGTGCCAGCAGCGTAGGAGCAGGAAACAATGAGCAGTTCTTC
-	TRBV10-3	TRBJ1-2	-	CAIRIALGYTF	TGTGCCATCAGGATAGCTTTGGGCTACACCTTC
TRBD2	TRBV7-9	TRBJ2-5	few	CASSRTGRGLALETQYF	TGTGCCAGCAGCCGCACCGGGCGGGGACTAGCTCTAGAGACCCAGTACTTC
TRBD1	TRBV12-3/TRBV12-4	TRBJ1-2	few	CASSLGTVDGYTF	TGTGCCAGCAGTCTCGGGACAGTCGATGGCTACACCTTC
TRBD2	TRBV5-5	TRBJ2-1	once	CASSSDGTNYNEQFF	TGTGCCAGCAGCTCCGACGGGACTAACTACAATGAGCAGTTCTTC
TRBD2	TRBV12-5	TRBJ2-1	-	CASARRGGDEQFF	TGTGCTAGTGCCCGCCGGGGGGGAGATGAGCAGTTCTTC
-	TRBV2	TRBJ2-2	few	CASSVGRDTANTGELFF	TGTGCCAGCAGTGTGGGCCGGGACACTGCGAACACCGGGGAGCTGTTTTTT
-	TRBV2	TRBJ1-2	many	CASRNPGANYGYTF	TGTGCCAGCAGAAATCCGGGGGCCAACTATGGCTACACCTTC
-	TRBV5-1	TRBJ2-7	few	CASSLGPLPGDEQYF	TGCGCCAGCAGCTTGGGACCGCTTCCTGGGGACGAGCAGTACTTC
TRBD1	TRBV6-6	TRBJ2-7	-	CASSRTGKIYEQYF	TGTGCCAGCAGTCGGACAGGGAAAATCTACGAGCAGTACTTC
-	TRBV6-8	TRBJ2-1	-	CASRPSGVDYNEQFF	TGTGCCAGCAGGCCATCAGGGGTTGACTACAATGAGCAGTTCTTC
TRBD1	TRBV11-2	TRBJ1-2	-	CASSFGTGVFTF	TGTGCCAGCAGCTTCGGGACAGGTGTTTTCACCTTC
-	TRBV13	TRBJ2-1	-	CASSLDGTADLNEQFF	TGTGCCAGCAGCTTAGACGGGACTGCTGATCTCAATGAGCAGTTCTTC
-	TRBV19	TRBJ1-1	-	CASSIGAAEAFF	TGTGCCAGTAGTATAGGGGCCGCTGAAGCTTTCTTT
TRBD1	TRBV7-9	TRBJ2-2	few	CASSRDSWPGELFF	TGTGCCAGCTCACGGGACAGCTGGCCCGGGGAGCTGTTTTTT
-	TRBV25-1	TRBJ1-6	-	CASRPGTFSSYNSPLHF	TGTGCCAGCAGACCCGGGACATTTAGCTCCTATAATTCACCCCTCCACTTT
-	TRBV6-1	TRBJ1-5	many	CASSSAGVNQPQHF	TGTGCCAGCAGTTCCGCGGGAGTCAATCAGCCCCAGCATTTT